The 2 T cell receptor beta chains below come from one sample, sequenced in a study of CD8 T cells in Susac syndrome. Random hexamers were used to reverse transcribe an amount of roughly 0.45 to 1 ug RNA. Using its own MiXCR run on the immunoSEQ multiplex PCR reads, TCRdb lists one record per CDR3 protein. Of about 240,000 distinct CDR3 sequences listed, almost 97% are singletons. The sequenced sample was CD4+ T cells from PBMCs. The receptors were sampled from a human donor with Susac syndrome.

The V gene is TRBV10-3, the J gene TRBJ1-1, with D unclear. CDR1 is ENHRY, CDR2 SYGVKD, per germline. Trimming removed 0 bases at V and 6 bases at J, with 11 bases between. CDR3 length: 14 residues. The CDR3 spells CAISESAAAAEAFF. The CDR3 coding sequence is TGTGCCATCAGTGAGTCTGCGGCCGCCGCTGAAGCTTTCTTT.

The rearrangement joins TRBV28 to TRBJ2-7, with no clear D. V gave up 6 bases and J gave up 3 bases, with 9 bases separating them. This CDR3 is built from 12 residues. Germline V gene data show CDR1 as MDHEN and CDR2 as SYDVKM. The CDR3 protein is CASSEPVYEQYF. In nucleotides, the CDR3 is TGTGCCAGCAGCGAACCGGTCTACGAGCAGTACTTC.